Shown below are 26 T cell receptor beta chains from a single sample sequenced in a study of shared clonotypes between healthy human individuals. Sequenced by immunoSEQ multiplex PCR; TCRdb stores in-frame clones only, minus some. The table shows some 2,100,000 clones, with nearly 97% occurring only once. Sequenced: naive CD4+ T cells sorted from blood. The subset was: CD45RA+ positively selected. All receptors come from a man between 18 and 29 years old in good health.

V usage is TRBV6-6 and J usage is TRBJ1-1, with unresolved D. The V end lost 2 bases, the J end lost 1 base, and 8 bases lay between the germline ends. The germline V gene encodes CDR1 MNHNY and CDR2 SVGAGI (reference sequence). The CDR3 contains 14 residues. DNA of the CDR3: TGTGCCAGCAGTTACATGTCCCAGAACACTGAAGCTTTCTTT. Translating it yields CASSYMSQNTEAFF.

CDR3 sequence reads: CASESADNQPQHF. CDR3 sequence (DNA): TGTGCCAGTGAGTCGGCAGACAATCAGCCCCAGCATTTT. This sequence joins TRBV19 and TRBJ1-5, with D unresolved. The CDR3 runs 13 residues. In germline, CDR1 is LNHDA, CDR2 SQIVND (reference sequence). Trimming removed 8 bases from V and 3 bases from J, with 11 bases in between.

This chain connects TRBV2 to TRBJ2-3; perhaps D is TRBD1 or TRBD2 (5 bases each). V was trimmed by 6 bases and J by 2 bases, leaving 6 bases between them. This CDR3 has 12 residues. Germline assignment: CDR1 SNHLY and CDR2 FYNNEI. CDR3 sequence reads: CASRGDTDTQYF. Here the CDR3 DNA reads TGTGCCAGCAGGGGGGACACAGATACGCAGTATTTT.

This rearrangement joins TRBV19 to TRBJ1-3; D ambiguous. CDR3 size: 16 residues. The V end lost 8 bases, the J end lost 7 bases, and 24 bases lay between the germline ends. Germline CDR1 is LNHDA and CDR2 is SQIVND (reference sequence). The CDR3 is CASGARAAAPRNTIYF. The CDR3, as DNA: TGTGCCAGTGGTGCTCGGGCAGCGGCCCCTCGGAACACCATATATTTT.

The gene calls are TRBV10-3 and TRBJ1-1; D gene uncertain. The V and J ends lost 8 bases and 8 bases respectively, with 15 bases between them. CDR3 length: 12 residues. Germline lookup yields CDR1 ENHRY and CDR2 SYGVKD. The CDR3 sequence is CAIEAGNREAFF. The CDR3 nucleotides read TGTGCCATCGAGGCAGGAAACCGGGAAGCTTTCTTT.

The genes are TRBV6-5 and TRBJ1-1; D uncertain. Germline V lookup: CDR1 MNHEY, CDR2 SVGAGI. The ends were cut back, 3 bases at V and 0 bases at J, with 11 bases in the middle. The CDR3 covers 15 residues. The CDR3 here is CASSYGRVMNTEAFF. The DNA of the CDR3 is TGTGCCAGCAGTTATGGAAGGGTCATGAACACTGAAGCTTTCTTT.

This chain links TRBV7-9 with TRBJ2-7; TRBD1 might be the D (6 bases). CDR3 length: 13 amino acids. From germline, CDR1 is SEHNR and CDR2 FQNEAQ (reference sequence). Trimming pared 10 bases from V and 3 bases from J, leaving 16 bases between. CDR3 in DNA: TGTGCCACCCAATCAGGGGCTGTCTACGAGCAGTACTTC. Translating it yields CATQSGAVYEQYF.

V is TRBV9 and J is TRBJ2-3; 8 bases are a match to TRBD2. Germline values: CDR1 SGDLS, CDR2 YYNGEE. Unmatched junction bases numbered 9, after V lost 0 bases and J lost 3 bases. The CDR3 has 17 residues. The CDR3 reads CASSVAKLAGRTDTQYF. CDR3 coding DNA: TGTGCCAGCAGCGTAGCGAAGTTAGCGGGGAGGACAGATACGCAGTATTTT.

This CDR3 is CASSQGQYGYEQYF. CDR3 DNA: TGCGCCAGCAGCCAAGGCCAGTACGGCTACGAGCAGTACTTC. The chain couples TRBV4-1 to TRBJ2-7; D gene ambiguous. The length of the CDR3 is 14 residues. Germline V gene lookup returns CDR1 MGHRA and CDR2 YSYEKL. With 1 base removed from V and 3 bases from J, the gap between germline ends came to 10 bases.

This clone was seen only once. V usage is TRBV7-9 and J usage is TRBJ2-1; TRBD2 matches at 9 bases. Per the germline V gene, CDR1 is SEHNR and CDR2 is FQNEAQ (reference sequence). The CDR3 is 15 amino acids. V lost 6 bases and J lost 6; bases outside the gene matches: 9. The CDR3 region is CASRKAGGLFNEQFF. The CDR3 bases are TGTGCCAGCAGAAAAGCGGGGGGCCTTTTCAATGAGCAGTTCTTC.

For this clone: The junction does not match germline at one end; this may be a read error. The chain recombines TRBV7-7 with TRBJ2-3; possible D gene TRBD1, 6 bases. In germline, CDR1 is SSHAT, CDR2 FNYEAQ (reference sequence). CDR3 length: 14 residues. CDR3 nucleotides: TGTGCTAGCAGCTTAATGGGGGCCTCAGATACGCAGTATTTT. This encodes CASSLMGASDTQYF.

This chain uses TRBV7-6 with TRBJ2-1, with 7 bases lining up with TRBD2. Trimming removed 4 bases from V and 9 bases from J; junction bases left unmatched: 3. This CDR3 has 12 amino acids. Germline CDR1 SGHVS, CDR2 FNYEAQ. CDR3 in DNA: TGTGCCAGCAGCTCACCGGGAGGTGAGCAGTTCTTC. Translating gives CASSSPGGEQFF.

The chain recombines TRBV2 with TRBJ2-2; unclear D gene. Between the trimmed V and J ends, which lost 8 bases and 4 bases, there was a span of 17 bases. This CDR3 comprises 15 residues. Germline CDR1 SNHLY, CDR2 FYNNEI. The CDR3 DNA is TGTGCCAGCCTTTTCGGGCCCGCGGCCACCGGGGAGCTGTTTTTT. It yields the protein CASLFGPAATGELFF.

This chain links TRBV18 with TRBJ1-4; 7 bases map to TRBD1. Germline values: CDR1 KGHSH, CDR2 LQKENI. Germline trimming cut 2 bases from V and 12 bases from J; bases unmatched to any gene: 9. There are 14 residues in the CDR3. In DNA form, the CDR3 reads TGTGCCAGCTCACCAACAGGGGCAACCCAAGAACTGTTTTTT. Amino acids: CASSPTGATQELFF.

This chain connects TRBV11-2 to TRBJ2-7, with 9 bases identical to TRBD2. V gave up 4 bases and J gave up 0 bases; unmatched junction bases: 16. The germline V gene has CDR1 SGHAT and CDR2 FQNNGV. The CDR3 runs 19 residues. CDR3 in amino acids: CASSSSVTAGGLYSYEQYF. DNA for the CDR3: TGTGCCAGCAGCTCTTCGGTTACAGCGGGGGGCCTTTACTCCTACGAGCAGTACTTC.

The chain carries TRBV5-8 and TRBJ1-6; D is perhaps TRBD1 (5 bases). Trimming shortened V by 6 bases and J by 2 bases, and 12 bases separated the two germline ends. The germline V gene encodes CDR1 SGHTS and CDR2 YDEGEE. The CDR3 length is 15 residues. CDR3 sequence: CASMPGATYNSPLHF. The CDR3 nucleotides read TGTGCCAGCATGCCCGGGGCTACCTATAATTCACCCCTCCACTTT.

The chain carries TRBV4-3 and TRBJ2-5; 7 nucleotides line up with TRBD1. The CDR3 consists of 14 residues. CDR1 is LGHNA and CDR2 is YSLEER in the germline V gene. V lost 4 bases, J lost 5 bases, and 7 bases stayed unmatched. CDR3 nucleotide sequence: TGCGCCAGCAGCCCATACAGGGGCAGGGAGACCCAGTACTTC. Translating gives CASSPYRGRETQYF.

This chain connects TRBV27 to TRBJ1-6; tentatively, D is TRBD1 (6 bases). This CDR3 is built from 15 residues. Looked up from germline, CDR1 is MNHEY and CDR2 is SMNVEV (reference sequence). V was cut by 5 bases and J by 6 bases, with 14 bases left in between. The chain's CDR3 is CASSRHGGGNSPLHF. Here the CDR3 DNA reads TGTGCCAGCAGTCGCCACGGGGGCGGTAATTCACCCCTCCACTTT.

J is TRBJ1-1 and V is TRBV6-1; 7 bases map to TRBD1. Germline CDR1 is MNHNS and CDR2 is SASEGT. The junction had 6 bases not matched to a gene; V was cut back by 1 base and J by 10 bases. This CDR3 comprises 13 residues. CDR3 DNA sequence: TGTGCCAGCAGTGAAGGGACAGGACTCGCAGCTTTCTTT. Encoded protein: CASSEGTGLAAFF.

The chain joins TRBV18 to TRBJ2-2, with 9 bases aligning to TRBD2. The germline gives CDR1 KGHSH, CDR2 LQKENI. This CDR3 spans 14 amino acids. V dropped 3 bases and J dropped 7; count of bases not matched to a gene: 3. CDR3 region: CASSPGLAGGELFF. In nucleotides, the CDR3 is TGTGCCAGCTCACCGGGACTAGCTGGCGGGGAGCTGTTTTTT.

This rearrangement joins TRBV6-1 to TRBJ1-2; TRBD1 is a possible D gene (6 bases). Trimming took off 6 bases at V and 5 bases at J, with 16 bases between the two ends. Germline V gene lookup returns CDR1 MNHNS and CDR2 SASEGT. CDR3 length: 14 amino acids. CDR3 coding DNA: TGTGCCAGCAGAAGGACAGTCCTAAAGTATGGCTACACCTTC. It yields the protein CASRRTVLKYGYTF.

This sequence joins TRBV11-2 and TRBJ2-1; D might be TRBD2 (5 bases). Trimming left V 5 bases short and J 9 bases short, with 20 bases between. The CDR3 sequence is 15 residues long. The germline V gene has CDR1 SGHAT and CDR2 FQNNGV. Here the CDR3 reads CASSPLSSIWIEQFF. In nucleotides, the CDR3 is TGTGCCAGCAGCCCATTATCTAGCATCTGGATTGAGCAGTTCTTC.

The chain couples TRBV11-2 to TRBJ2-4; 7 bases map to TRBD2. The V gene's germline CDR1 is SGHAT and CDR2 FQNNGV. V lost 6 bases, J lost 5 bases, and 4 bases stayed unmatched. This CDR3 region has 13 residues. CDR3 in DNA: TGTGCCAGCAGAAAGGGAGGGGAAAACATTCAGTACTTC. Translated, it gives CASRKGGENIQYF.

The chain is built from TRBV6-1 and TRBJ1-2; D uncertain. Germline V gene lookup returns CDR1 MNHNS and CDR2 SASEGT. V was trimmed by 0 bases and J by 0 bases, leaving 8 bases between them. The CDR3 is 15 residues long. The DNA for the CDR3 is TGTGCCAGCAGTGAAGCCTGGCAGACTAACTATGGCTACACCTTC. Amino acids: CASSEAWQTNYGYTF.

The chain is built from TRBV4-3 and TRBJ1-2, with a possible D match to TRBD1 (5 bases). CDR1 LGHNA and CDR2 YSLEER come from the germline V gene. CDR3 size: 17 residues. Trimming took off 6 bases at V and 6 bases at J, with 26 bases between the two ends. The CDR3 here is CASSLRVAASGTNGYTF. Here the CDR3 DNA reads TGCGCCAGCAGTCTTCGTGTCGCCGCCTCCGGGACCAATGGCTACACCTTC.

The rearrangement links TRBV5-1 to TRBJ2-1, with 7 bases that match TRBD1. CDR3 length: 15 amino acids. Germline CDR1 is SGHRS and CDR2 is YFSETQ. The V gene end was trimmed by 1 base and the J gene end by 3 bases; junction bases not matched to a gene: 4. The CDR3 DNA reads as TGCGCCAGCAGCTTGTTACAGGGGTTCTACAATGAGCAGTTCTTC. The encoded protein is CASSLLQGFYNEQFF.